The 13 T cell receptor beta chains reported below all come from one sample, sequenced in a study of post-analysis software for immune sequencing data. Study-wide results and caveats: Comparison of patients with controls showed 4 to 6 TRBV segments more frequent in patients, TRBV5-6, TRBV5-1 and TRBV20-1 among them.

No antigen has been identified for these receptors. The authors incorporated unique molecular identifiers into the TCR beta cDNA libraries. TCRdb redid the calling of the PCR reads with MiXCR, one entry per CDR3 protein. This sample has about 540,000 distinct CDR3 sequences, with approximately 31% found just once. Sequencing used blood. These receptors were collected from a girl aged 2 to 17 with multiple sclerosis.

The chain has TRBV14 and TRBJ2-7; 8 bases agree with TRBD1. The J call may be wrong; the DNA end is better matched by TRBJ2-5. CDR3 size: 14 residues. From germline, CDR1 is SGHDN and CDR2 FVKESK. In DNA form, the CDR3 reads TGTGCCAGCAGCCAACGAAGGACAGGGGAGACCCAGTACTTC. Translation: CASSQRRTGETQYF.

The V and J genes are TRBV10-3 and TRBJ2-4; D is ambiguous. V lost 0 bases and J lost 8, with 5 bases in between. Germline assignment: CDR1 ENHRY and CDR2 SYGVKD. The CDR3 is 12 residues long. The CDR3 reads CAISESSDIQYF. DNA for the CDR3: TGTGCCATCAGTGAGTCGTCTGACATTCAGTACTTC.

The chain joins TRBV24-1 to TRBJ2-1; possibly TRBD1 for D (6 bases). Germline-derived CDR1 and CDR2 are KGHDR and SFDVKD. Trimming took off 4 bases at V and 6 bases at J, with 15 bases between the two ends. The CDR3 runs 15 residues. CDR3 nucleotides: TGTGCCACCAGTGACAACAGGGTCGGTAGCAATGAGCAGTTCTTC. Translation gives CATSDNRVGSNEQFF.

The table lists this clonotype with a count of one. The junction does not match germline at one end; this may be a read error. The chain couples TRBV2 to TRBJ2-6; 8 nucleotides line up with TRBD1. The CDR3 totals 17 residues. Germline V gene data show CDR1 as SNHLY and CDR2 as FYNNEI. The CDR3 spells CAVRSQGAFSGANVRTF. The CDR3 DNA reads TGTGCCGTTCGGAGTCAGGGGGCCTTCTCTGGGGCCAACGTCCGGACTTTC.

J is TRBJ2-2 and V is TRBV2; 10 bases agree with TRBD1. V lost 8 bases to trimming and J lost 4 bases; unmatched junction nucleotides: 7. Germline loops: CDR1 SNHLY, CDR2 FYNNEI. This CDR3 contains 15 residues. CDR3 loop: CASAGTGVSTGELFF. In DNA form, the CDR3 reads TGTGCCAGCGCCGGGACAGGGGTTAGCACCGGGGAGCTGTTTTTT.

Note on this clonotype: Being one base from a much bigger clone, this may be a read error. The chain uses TRBV7-2 and TRBJ2-1; D is possibly TRBD1 or TRBD2 (6 bases each). The V and J ends lost 6 bases and 6 bases respectively, with 18 bases between them. In germline, CDR1 is SGHTA, CDR2 FQGNSA. This CDR3 has 15 amino acids. CDR3 loop: CASSSDWGACNEQFF. The CDR3 region has the DNA TGTGCCAGCAGTTCCGACTGGGGGGCCTGCAATGAGCAGTTCTTC. Full variable domain (remainder filled in from reference TRBV7-2 and TRBJ2-1): GAGVSQSPSNKVTEKGKDVELRCDPISGHTALYWYRQSLGQGLEFLIYFQGNSAPDKSGLPSDRFSAERTGGSVSTLTIQRTQQEDSAVYLCASSSDWGACNEQFFGPGTRLTVL.

This clonotype has just a few counts. This chain joins TRBV5-6 and TRBJ2-5; D perhaps matches TRBD1 (6 bases). Germline V CDR1 and CDR2: SGHDT, YYEEEE. The germline V and J ends were trimmed by 2 bases and 4 bases, with 15 bases remaining between them. The CDR3 has 15 amino acids. This chain's CDR3 is CASSFGHRAGETQYF. CDR3 DNA: TGTGCCAGCAGCTTTGGTCACAGGGCGGGAGAGACCCAGTACTTC.

The chain employs TRBV29-1 and TRBJ1-2; D is perhaps TRBD1 (6 bases). Germline-derived CDR1 and CDR2 are SQVTM and ANQGSEA. V lost 4 bases and J lost 2, with 14 bases in between. There are 14 residues in the CDR3. CDR3 protein: CSVGGHGANYGYTF. The DNA for the CDR3 is TGCAGCGTTGGGGGGCACGGGGCGAACTATGGCTACACCTTC.

The rearrangement joins TRBV6-2 or TRBV6-3 to TRBJ2-1; no clear D gene. Germline V CDR1 and CDR2: MNHEY, SVGEGT. Trimming pared 4 bases from V and 0 bases from J, leaving 13 bases between. The CDR3 covers 16 residues. The CDR3 region has the DNA TGTGCCAGCAGTTCTCCCCGGCCTAGCTCCTACAATGAGCAGTTCTTC. Translation: CASSSPRPSSYNEQFF.

This rearrangement joins TRBV3-1 to TRBJ1-1; 11 nucleotides match TRBD1. The CDR3 loop spans 14 amino acids. Germline-derived CDR1 and CDR2 are LGHDT and YNNKEL (reference sequence). V lost 4 bases and J lost 11; bases outside the gene matches: 9. CDR3 nucleotides: TGTGCCAGCAGCCTCCGGGACAGGGGGTTAGGGGCTTTCTTT. Protein product: CASSLRDRGLGAFF.

This chain uses TRBV7-6 with TRBJ1-2, with D perhaps TRBD1 (5 bases). The V end was cut by 5 bases, the J end by 1 base, with 8 bases between. CDR1 and CDR2 from the germline V gene are SGHVS and FNYEAQ. The CDR3 length is 13 residues. CDR3 nucleotide sequence: TGTGCCAGCAGCATAGACAGTAACTATGGCTACACCTTC. This encodes CASSIDSNYGYTF.

This clonotype was seen only a few times. V is TRBV7-8 and J is TRBJ2-5; 7 nucleotides agree with TRBD1. Trimming removed 0 bases from V and 5 bases from J; junction bases left unmatched: 9. The CDR3 covers 16 residues. Per the germline V gene, CDR1 is SGHVS and CDR2 is FQNEAQ. The CDR3 is CASSLARGRGWETQYF. For the CDR3, the DNA is TGTGCCAGCAGCTTAGCCCGGGGCAGGGGGTGGGAGACCCAGTACTTC.

The table lists this clonotype with a few counts. The chain uses TRBV5-6 and TRBJ2-5; 13 nucleotides align to TRBD2. Germline V gives CDR1 SGHDT, CDR2 YYEEEE. This CDR3 has 17 amino acids. Trimming cost V 0 bases and J 0 bases; bases outside gene matches: 2. CDR3 protein: CASSLGTSGGDQETQYF. The CDR3 DNA sequence: TGTGCCAGCAGCTTGGGGACTAGCGGGGGAGACCAAGAGACCCAGTACTTC.